A single sample gave rise to the 5 T cell receptor gamma chains below, sequenced in a study of γδ T cells in repeated Plasmodium falciparum infection (dated by TCRdb to the early 2020s). Libraries were constructed by multiplex PCR. Sequenced using an Illumina MiSeq. With CATT, TCRdb called clones again from the public reads; duplicate DNA rows were later joined. Within this sample are 5,000 to 6,500 gamma-chain clones, with around 3% of them counted one time only. Together, the top ten hold 25% to 35% of the sample. For bulk TCR repertoire analysis, Vgamma9/Vdelta2+ and Vdelta2-negative gammadelta T cell populations were flow-sorted out of peripheral blood mononuclear cells. Sequenced material: gamma-delta T cells from blood. Receptors originate from a pool of human donors (malaria-infected and uninfected, not separated).

This clone has a handful of counts. It differs at one base from a far larger clone, so likely a read error. Because the CDR3's place on the DNA is in doubt, the DNA is left out and the CDR3 is given as listed by TCRdb. The J gene is uncalled and the V gene is TRGV4. Inclusive of both ends, the CDR3 amounts to 31 amino acids. Germline CDR1 and CDR2: EGSTGY and YDSYTSSV. This CDR3 is CAAWDGQAIRNSLAVEQHLLSQVSIGRIQHF.

This clone was seen more than once but under ten times. Translating this DNA gives a protein that differs at residue 8 from the TCRdb one, which belongs to a much larger clone; a read error is likely, and the protein shown is this translation. V gene TRGV9 combines with J gene TRGJP. TCRdb does not report a J gene; here it was assigned by matching the DNA to germline references. The trim removed 5 bases at V and 11 bases at J, leaving 9 bases unmatched. Germline V gives CDR1 GITISATS, CDR2 ISYDGTV (reference sequence). The CDR3 covers 15 residues. The CDR3 is CALWGNEMGKKIKVF. For the CDR3, the DNA is TGTGCCTTGTGGGGAAACGAGATGGGCAAAAAAATCAAGGTATTT.

Turning to this clone: This likely came from a read error, as a far larger clone is one base away. The chain combines TRGV4 with TRGJ1 or TRGJ2. The CDR3 spans 15 residues. V shed 1 base, J shed 0 bases, and the junction held 6 bases outside the gene matches. Per the germline V gene, CDR1 is EGSTGY and CDR2 is YDSYTSSV. As DNA, the CDR3 is TGTGCCACCTGGGATGGTCCTAAGAATTATTATAAGAAACTCTTT. Encoded protein: CATWDGPKNYYKKLF.

Many counts were recorded for this clone. The V call is TRGV4, the J call TRGJ1 or TRGJ2. Germline CDR1 EGSTGY, CDR2 YDSYTSSV. The CDR3 covers 17 residues. V gave up 3 bases and J gave up 0 bases; unmatched junction bases: 14. The CDR3 DNA reads as TGTGCCACCTGGGATATAAAAAGTGAACCGAATTATTATAAGAAACTCTTT. It encodes CATWDIKSEPNYYKKLF.

This clone occurred a few times. Given a far larger clone just one base away, this is likely a sequencing read error. Different DNA sequences within this sample yield the same CDR3. This chain joins TRGV9 and TRGJP. Matching the DNA to germline supplied the J gene, which TCRdb does not give. CDR1 is GITISATS, CDR2 ISYDGTV, per germline (reference sequence). Losses at the gene ends were 3 bases for V and 2 bases for J; bases not matched to a gene: 4. CDR3 length: 17 amino acids. The CDR3 loop reads CALWEQRQELGKKIKVF. CDR3 sequence (DNA): TGTGCCTTGTGGGAGCAGAGGCAAGAGTTGGGCAAAAAAATCAAGGTATTT.